These 3 T cell receptor beta chains came from one sample sequenced in a study of siplizumab effects on memory and regulatory T cells. Some clones are missing from TCRdb's copy, which holds only in-frame ones; the method was immunoSEQ multiplex PCR. Of approximately 50,000 clones listed, approximately 93% are singletons. The specimen was CD8+ T cells sorted from blood. Receptor source: a human donor in good health.

As DNA, the CDR3 is TGTGCCAGCAGCGTGCCGGGACTGATCATAGTTGAGCAGTTCTTC. It encodes CASSVPGLIIVEQFF. This chain joins TRBV5-6 and TRBJ2-1; TRBD2 is a possible D gene (6 bases). Trimming cost V 4 bases and J 9 bases, with 20 bases left between them. The CDR3 extends over 15 amino acids. Germline CDR1 is SGHDT and CDR2 is YYEEEE.

This clone occurred once. V is TRBV7-9 and J is TRBJ2-1; 11 positions match TRBD2. Germline V gives CDR1 SEHNR, CDR2 FQNEAQ (reference sequence). The V segment lost 5 bases and the J segment 8 bases; nucleotides outside the gene matches: 17. The CDR3 loop spans 18 amino acids. As DNA, the CDR3 is TGTGCCAGCAGCCCACTCAGAGGTAGCGGGAGGGCCGGAGATGAGCAGTTCTTC. Its translation: CASSPLRGSGRAGDEQFF.

This sequence joins TRBV7-3 and TRBJ2-2, with D uncertain. This CDR3 has 13 residues. The V and J ends lost 6 bases and 2 bases respectively, with 7 bases between them. The germline V gene encodes CDR1 SGHTA and CDR2 FQGTGA. In DNA, the CDR3 is TGTGCCAGCAGTACGGATAACACCGGGGAGCTGTTTTTT. Amino acid sequence: CASSTDNTGELFF.